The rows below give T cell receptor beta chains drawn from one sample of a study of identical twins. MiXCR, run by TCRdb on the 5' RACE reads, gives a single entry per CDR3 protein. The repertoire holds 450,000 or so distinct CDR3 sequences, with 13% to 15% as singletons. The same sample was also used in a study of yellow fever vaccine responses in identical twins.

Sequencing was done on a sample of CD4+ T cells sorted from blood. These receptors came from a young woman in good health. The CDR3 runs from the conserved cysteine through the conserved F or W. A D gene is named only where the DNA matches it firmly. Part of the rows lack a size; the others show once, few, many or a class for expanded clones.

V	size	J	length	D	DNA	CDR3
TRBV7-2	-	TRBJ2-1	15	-	TGTGCCAGCAGCCCCGACAGGCGAGCAAACAATGAGCAGTTCTTC	CASSPDRRANNEQFF
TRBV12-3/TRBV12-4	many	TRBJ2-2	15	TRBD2	TGTGCCAGCAGTCCTAGGGGGACTAGTACCGGGGAGCTGTTTTTT	CASSPRGTSTGELFF
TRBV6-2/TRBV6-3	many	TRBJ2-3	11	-	TGTGCCAGCAGGACCACAGATACGCAGTATTTT	CASRTTDTQYF
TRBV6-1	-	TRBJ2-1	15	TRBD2	TGTGCCAGCAGCCGAAGCGGGGGCAACTACAATGAGCAGTTCTTC	CASSRSGGNYNEQFF
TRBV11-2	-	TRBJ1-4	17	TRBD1	TGTGCCAGCACCCACCTTTTTGGGGACAGGGCTTCGAAAAAACTGTTTTTT	CASTHLFGDRASKKLFF
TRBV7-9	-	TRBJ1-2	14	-	TGTGCCAGCAGCTTAACAGGAGCTAACTATGGCTACACCTTC	CASSLTGANYGYTF
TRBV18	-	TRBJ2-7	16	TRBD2	TGTGCCAGCTCACGCGTTGGGGGTAGCGGGACCTACGAGCAGTACTTC	CASSRVGGSGTYEQYF
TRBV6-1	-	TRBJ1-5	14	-	TGTGCCACCCGAGGGGGGGGTAATCTCCAGCCCCAGCATTTT	CATRGGGNLQPQHF
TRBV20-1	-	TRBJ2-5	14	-	TGCAGTGCTAGGGCCGGACAAACCCAAGAGACCCAGTACTTC	CSARAGQTQETQYF
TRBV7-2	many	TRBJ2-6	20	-	TGTGCCAGCAGCTTAGCGCTAATTTTGGGGGGAATTTCTGGGGCCAACGTCCTGACTTTC	CASSLALILGGISGANVLTF
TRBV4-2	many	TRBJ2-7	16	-	TGTGCCAGCAGCCAGGAGTATAATTCTCTAGACTACGAGCAGTACTTC	CASSQEYNSLDYEQYF
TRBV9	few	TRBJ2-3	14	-	TGTGCCAGCAGCGTGACGGGACTCCCGGATACGCAGTATTTT	CASSVTGLPDTQYF
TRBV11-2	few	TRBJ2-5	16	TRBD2	TGTGCCAGCAGCACCCGGACTAGCGGAGGATGGGAGACCCAGTACTTC	CASSTRTSGGWETQYF
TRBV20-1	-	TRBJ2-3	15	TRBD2	TGCAGTGCTGACCAAGCGGGGGGCAGCACAGATACGCAGTATTTT	CSADQAGGSTDTQYF
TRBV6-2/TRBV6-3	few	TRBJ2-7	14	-	TGTGCCAGCCGAACGGCGGGTGCTGGTGACAAGCAGTACTTC	CASRTAGAGDKQYF
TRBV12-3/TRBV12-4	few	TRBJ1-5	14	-	TGTGCCAGCAGTTTATTATGGGAAGTTCAGCCCCAGCATTTT	CASSLLWEVQPQHF
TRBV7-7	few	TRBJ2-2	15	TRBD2	TGTGCTAGCAGCCCCGGGACTAGCGACACCGGGGAGCTGTTTTTT	CASSPGTSDTGELFF
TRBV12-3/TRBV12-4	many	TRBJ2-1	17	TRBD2	TGTGCCAGCAGTTTCCGAAAACTAGCGTTCGCCTACAATGAGCAGTTCTTC	CASSFRKLAFAYNEQFF
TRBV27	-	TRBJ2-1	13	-	TGTGCCAGCAGATACGGGGTTATCAATGAGCAGTTCTTC	CASRYGVINEQFF
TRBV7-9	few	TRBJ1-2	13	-	TGTGCCAGCAGCTTCAGGGGTGACTATGGCTACACCTTC	CASSFRGDYGYTF
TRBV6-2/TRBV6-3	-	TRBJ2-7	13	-	TGTGCCAGTAGGCAGGAGATCCGCGACGAGCAGTACTTC	CASRQEIRDEQYF
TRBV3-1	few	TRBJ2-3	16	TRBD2	TGTGCCAGCCCCCTACCGGGGGGGCCTAGCACAGATACGCAGTATTTT	CASPLPGGPSTDTQYF
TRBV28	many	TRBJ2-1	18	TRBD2	TGTGCCAGCTGGGGGGACTACCCCAAGCCGTTCTCCTACAATGAGCAGTTCTTC	CASWGDYPKPFSYNEQFF
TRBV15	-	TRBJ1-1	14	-	TGTGCCACCAGCAGAGGCTTCGTCGTCGCTGAAGCTTTCTTT	CATSRGFVVAEAFF
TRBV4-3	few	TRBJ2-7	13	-	TGCGCCAGCAGCCAAGAGATAGGGTGGGAGCAGTACTTC	CASSQEIGWEQYF
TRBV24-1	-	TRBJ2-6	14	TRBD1	TGTGCCACCAGGACAGGGGGTATGGCCAACGTCCTGACTTTC	CATRTGGMANVLTF
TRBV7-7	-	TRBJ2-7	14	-	TGTGCTAGCAGCTTAGAAGGCAGGGCCAGTGAGCAGTACTTC	CASSLEGRASEQYF
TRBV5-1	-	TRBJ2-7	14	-	TGCGCCAGCAGCCCGAGACAGGATAGCTACGAGCAGTACTTC	CASSPRQDSYEQYF